This TCR beta chain stems from a study of blood T cell repertoires in COVID-19. Study-level background: Italy, Spain and the United States were the sources of the convalescent and acute COVID-19 samples.

Clones were sequenced by immunoSEQ multiplex PCR, and TCRdb holds only the in-frame ones, with some missing. The sample includes about 99,000 clones, roughly nine tenths of them seen just once. Trimming cost V 6 bases and J 4 bases, with 21 bases left between them. In germline, CDR1 is KGHSH, CDR2 LQKENI. The CDR3 has 17 residues. This sequence originates from a woman of 80 years or more in a cohort sampled during active COVID-19. The chain employs TRBV18 and TRBJ1-4; D ambiguous. Input material: peripheral blood. The CDR3 DNA sequence: TGTGCCAGCTCCTCCCTCCCGGGTTCCAATATTAATGAAAAACTGTTTTTT. It specifies CASSSLPGSNINEKLFF. The variable domain in full, with the rest retrieved from reference TRBV18 and TRBJ1-4, is NAGVMQNPRHLVRRRGQEARLRCSPMKGHSHVYWYRQLPEEGLKFMVYLQKENIIDESGMPKERFSAEFPKEGPSILRIQQVVRGDSAAYFCASSSLPGSNINEKLFFGSGTQLSVL.